This TCR beta chain is from a study of blood T cell repertoires in COVID-19. Whole-study context: Researchers got acute and convalescent COVID-19 samples from the United States, Italy and Spain. PBMCs, B-cell-depleted T cells, or T cells provided the cDNA or gDNA that made up the material.

CDR3 length equals 14 residues. V dropped 4 bases and J dropped 4; count of bases not matched to a gene: 6. Germline V gene sequence: CDR1 SGHAT, CDR2 FQNNGV. Produced via immunoSEQ multiplex PCR; TCRdb's table is partial and in-frame only. The sample has about 49,000 clones, about three quarters seen once. The V and J genes are TRBV11-2 and TRBJ2-7, with 8 bases aligning to TRBD1. The specimen sequenced was peripheral blood. The origin of this receptor is a man between 65 and 85 years old with active or convalescent COVID-19. This CDR3 is CASSSLQGVYEQYF. The CDR3 DNA follows: TGTGCCAGCAGCTCCTTACAGGGGGTATACGAGCAGTACTTC.